This TCR beta chain was documented in a study of blood T cell repertoires in COVID-19. Study summary: Italy, Spain and the United States were the sources of the convalescent and acute COVID-19 samples. T cells, B-cell-depleted T cells, or PBMCs supplied cDNA or gDNA.

In the original analysis: Reference gene primers were amplified, and this amplification served to estimate nucleated cell counts. This table comes from immunoSEQ multiplex PCR, and its TCRdb copy is limited to in-frame clones, with some not included. V, J and clone size are those of that table, while D and trimming were read from the DNA. The table shows around 35,000 clones, with around nine tenths occurring only once. CDR1 and CDR2 from the germline V gene are MNHEY and SMNVEV (reference sequence). Trimming removed 3 bases at V and 0 bases at J, with 7 bases between. This CDR3 has 14 amino acids. The sample was peripheral blood. The TCR originated in a man between 65 and 80 years old with acute or convalescent COVID-19. The chain links TRBV27 to TRBJ2-3; no clear D gene. Here the CDR3 reads CASSFTRSTDTQYF. In nucleotides, the CDR3 is TGTGCCAGCAGTTTCACCAGGAGCACAGATACGCAGTATTTT.